The present T cell receptor (beta chain) was sequenced within a study of T cells in Graves' hyperthyroidism and ophthalmopathy. This clonotype was found many times. Amplified regions were TCR beta CDR3 sequences from RNA transcripts. First-round RT-PCR of the TCR CDR3 relied on the HTBI primer set. In TCRdb, the multiplex PCR reads were re-called with MiXCR into one record per CDR3 protein. The table records some 350,000 distinct CDR3 sequences, 15% to 18% of them present only once. The sample was blood. The receptor comes from a woman younger than 35 with Graves' hyperthyroidism that later progressed to Graves' ophthalmopathy.

CDR3 nucleotide sequence: TGTGCCAGCAGCTTAGCTCCAAGCTCCTACAATGAGCAGTTCTTC. It yields the protein CASSLAPSSYNEQFF. J is TRBJ2-1 and V is TRBV2; D remains ambiguous. The CDR3 is made up of 15 amino acids. CDR1 is SNHLY, CDR2 FYNNEI, per germline. The germline V and J ends were trimmed by 6 bases and 0 bases, with 12 bases remaining between them.